This TCR beta chain stems from a study of chemoradiotherapy in HPV16-positive cancers. Study as a whole: Functional T-cell assays on a couple of HPV16-positive patients' cells defined candidate HPV-specific clones and common TCR motifs. Study results and limitations: During treatment, candidate HPV-specific clones and E7-related motifs expanded in tumor. The functional HPV-specific definition rests on just a couple of HPV16-positive patients.

Trimming took 1 base from V and 4 from J, leaving 13 bases between them. This CDR3 is 15 amino acids long. CDR1 is LNHNV and CDR2 is YYDKDF in the germline V gene (reference sequence). Data came from immunoSEQ multiplex PCR; TCRdb stores just in-frame clones and leaves some out. The sample consists of fewer than 25,000 clones, roughly 89% of them appearing once. For this clone: What it binds is unknown.

The genes are TRBV15 and TRBJ1-2; D may be TRBD1 (5 bases). The sequence derives from a human donor with HPV-associated anogenital cancer. This sample comprised blood, obtained from a patient who underwent chemoradiotherapy. In DNA form, the CDR3 reads TGTGCCACCAGCAGAGTCGGGACGCCTGTCTATGGCTACACCTTC. Translating it yields CATSRVGTPVYGYTF.